This T cell receptor (beta chain) was captured by sequencing in a study of blood T cell repertoires in COVID-19 (TCRdb year 2020). Regarding the complete study: Collaborator samples came from the United States, Italy and Spain and covered acute and convalescent phases of COVID-19. The samples were drawn from the first 160 participants of the ongoing ImmuneRACE study and from some 1,300 subjects provided by 6 global collaborators. The repertoires were released in a freely available public database meant as a resource for research on the immune response to SARS-CoV-2. The sample metadata nearly always contained a de-identified subject ID, COVID-19 status, age in years and sex. Subjects who had been exposed to COVID-19, were actively infected with it, or had recovered from it provided the deeply sampled blood TCRbeta repertoires that made up the dataset. HLA class I and class II types, where available, came from metadata supplied by the sample provider rather than from assay-based typing. The material from the prospective study consisted of cDNA or gDNA derived from T cells, B-cell-depleted T cells, or PBMCs.

Concerning this clone: Its antigen target is currently unknown. No clone much larger than this one lies a single base away; base qualities are absent.

As encoded in the germline V gene (reference sequence), CDR1 is SEHNR while CDR2 is FQNEAQ. V was cut back by 3 bases and J by 7 bases, leaving a gap of 15 bases between them. Including cysteine and phenylalanine, the CDR3 has 15 amino acids. The entry retains the CDR3 DNA only, 45 bases that are in frame from base 1. The collaborating institutions used their own protocols to collect whole blood in K2EDTA tubes. For TCRbeta analysis, collaborators shipped samples as frozen whole blood, isolated PBMCs, or DNA extracted from either of those sample types. TCRbeta CDR3 regions were amplified from genomic DNA using the immunoSEQ Assay, a bias-controlled multiplex PCR. In the source study's methods: Within the assay, amplification of reference gene primers was used to estimate how many nucleated cells each sample contained. To quantify the absolute abundance of each unique TCRbeta CDR3 rearrangement, sequence reads were collapsed and filtered. Productive Simpson clonality was computed per sample as the square root of Simpson's diversity index over productive rearrangements. The clones in this table, taken by TCRdb from immuneACCESS, are in-frame only. Not every clone is retained; where verified, under half of the shortfall comes from an unresolved V gene, and the cause of the rest is unknown. The D gene and trimming were derived from the DNA, and the V and J assignments and clone size from that table. A total of under 350,000 clones appear in this sample, around 86% of them only once. The ten largest clones take up 13% of the sample.

The paper's findings and limits, for the study overall: The amount of clinical and demographic metadata varied by source and participant and was provided uncurated.

The receptor was isolated from a human donor in a cohort sampled during active COVID-19. Sequences were obtained from peripheral blood. Recombination joined TRBV7-9 with TRBJ2-2; 6 matching bases give a weak D call of TRBD2. The CDR3: CASSLRQGGIGELFF. Read as DNA, the sequence is TGTGCCAGCAGCTTGAGACAAGGCGGGATCGGGGAGCTGTTTTTT.